This T cell receptor (beta chain) was identified during a study of T cells in localized non-small cell lung cancer. Concerning this clone: Antigen unknown.

Trimming removed 5 bases from V and 5 bases from J, with 18 bases in between. The CDR3 is 15 residues long. Germline CDR1 LGHNA, CDR2 YSLEER. Libraries were prepared by immunoSEQ multiplex PCR; TCRdb keeps only in-frame clonotypes and omits some of them. Counted here are some 24,000 clones, about 92% occurring once; the ten biggest clones make up about 16%. Study findings and constraints: Adjacent lung was found to contain a median around 56 of the top 100 tumor clones.

Sequenced here: peripheral blood, sampled before any cancer treatment. This receptor was taken from a man aged 35 to 69 with stage III squamous cell lung carcinoma. V is TRBV4-3 and J is TRBJ1-2; unclear D gene. The CDR3 bases are TGCGCCAGCAGCAACGGGTTGGGCCCACGATATGGCTACACCTTC. Translation: CASSNGLGPRYGYTF.